The 5 T cell receptor beta chains listed next were all sequenced from one sample in a study of OX40 agonist ivuxolimab in advanced cancers. The repertoire was sequenced with immunoSEQ multiplex PCR; TCRdb's copy has only in-frame clones and lacks some. This table has roughly 70,000 clones, nearly 90% appearing once. Material: CD4+ or CD8+ T cells sorted from blood, obtained in a trial of the OX40 agonist ivuxolimab. These TCRs come from an adult with an advanced solid tumor such as melanoma, head and neck, liver or kidney cancer.

The V gene is TRBV4-3, the J gene TRBJ2-7; D is uncertain. Germline CDR1 LGHNA, CDR2 YSLEER. Trimming pared 4 bases from V and 1 base from J, leaving 14 bases between. The CDR3 covers 15 residues. CDR3 in DNA: TGCGCCAGCAGCCTTGACTCTCCAAGTTCCTACGAGCAGTACTTC. It is translated as CASSLDSPSSYEQYF.

The chain combines TRBV5-1 with TRBJ2-2; 7 bases are shared with TRBD1. V dropped 1 base and J dropped 5; count of bases not matched to a gene: 5. Germline CDR1 reads SGHRS; CDR2 reads YFSETQ. This CDR3 is built from 15 residues. The CDR3 protein is CASSLNTGETGELFF. In DNA form, the CDR3 reads TGCGCCAGCAGCTTGAATACAGGGGAGACCGGGGAGCTGTTTTTT.

The gene calls are TRBV29-1 and TRBJ2-7; D unclear. Trimming left V 4 bases short and J 5 bases short, with 15 bases between. The CDR3 contains 13 residues. The germline CDR1 and CDR2 sequences are SQVTM and ANQGSEA. The CDR3 here is CSVADKAGHEQYF. The CDR3, as DNA: TGCAGCGTTGCAGATAAGGCAGGTCACGAGCAGTACTTC.

This rearrangement joins TRBV4-1 to TRBJ2-1; 7 bases match TRBD2. The CDR3 has 15 residues. The J segment lost 7 bases and the V segment lost 0 bases, leaving 6 bases of the junction unmatched. Germline lookup yields CDR1 MGHRA and CDR2 YSYEKL. The CDR3: CASSQEWEGRNEQFF. The CDR3 DNA reads as TGCGCCAGCAGCCAAGAGTGGGAGGGCCGGAATGAGCAGTTCTTC.

The chain uses TRBV6-6 and TRBJ1-1; D not certain. The CDR3 contains 14 residues. From germline, CDR1 is MNHNY and CDR2 SVGAGI (reference sequence). V lost 2 bases, J lost 0 bases, and 7 bases lay in between. The CDR3, as DNA: TGTGCCAGCAGTTACGCGGACTTGAACACTGAAGCTTTCTTT. This translates into CASSYADLNTEAFF.